Sequencing of this TCR beta chain was carried out in a study of radiotherapy plus CTLA-4 blockade in lung cancer. Findings and caveats of the study: TCR clones from tumors expanded in blood after radiotherapy plus ipilimumab.

On this clone: Its antigen is not known.

The assay was immunoSEQ multiplex PCR, and TCRdb's table has in-frame clones only and misses some. Of nearly 95,000 clones in the sample, roughly 80% were seen once. The CDR3 runs 15 residues. CDR1 is SGHRS, CDR2 YFSETQ, per germline. Trimming removed 0 bases at V and 0 bases at J, with 8 bases between. The source was peripheral blood, collected from a patient treated with radiotherapy plus ipilimumab. This TCR derives from a human donor with non-small cell lung cancer that progressed on radiotherapy plus ipilimumab. V and J are TRBV5-1 and TRBJ2-3; D possibly corresponds to TRBD2 (5 bases). CDR3 protein: CASSLGAASTDTQYF. Written as DNA, the CDR3 is TGCGCCAGCAGCTTGGGAGCGGCTAGCACAGATACGCAGTATTTT.